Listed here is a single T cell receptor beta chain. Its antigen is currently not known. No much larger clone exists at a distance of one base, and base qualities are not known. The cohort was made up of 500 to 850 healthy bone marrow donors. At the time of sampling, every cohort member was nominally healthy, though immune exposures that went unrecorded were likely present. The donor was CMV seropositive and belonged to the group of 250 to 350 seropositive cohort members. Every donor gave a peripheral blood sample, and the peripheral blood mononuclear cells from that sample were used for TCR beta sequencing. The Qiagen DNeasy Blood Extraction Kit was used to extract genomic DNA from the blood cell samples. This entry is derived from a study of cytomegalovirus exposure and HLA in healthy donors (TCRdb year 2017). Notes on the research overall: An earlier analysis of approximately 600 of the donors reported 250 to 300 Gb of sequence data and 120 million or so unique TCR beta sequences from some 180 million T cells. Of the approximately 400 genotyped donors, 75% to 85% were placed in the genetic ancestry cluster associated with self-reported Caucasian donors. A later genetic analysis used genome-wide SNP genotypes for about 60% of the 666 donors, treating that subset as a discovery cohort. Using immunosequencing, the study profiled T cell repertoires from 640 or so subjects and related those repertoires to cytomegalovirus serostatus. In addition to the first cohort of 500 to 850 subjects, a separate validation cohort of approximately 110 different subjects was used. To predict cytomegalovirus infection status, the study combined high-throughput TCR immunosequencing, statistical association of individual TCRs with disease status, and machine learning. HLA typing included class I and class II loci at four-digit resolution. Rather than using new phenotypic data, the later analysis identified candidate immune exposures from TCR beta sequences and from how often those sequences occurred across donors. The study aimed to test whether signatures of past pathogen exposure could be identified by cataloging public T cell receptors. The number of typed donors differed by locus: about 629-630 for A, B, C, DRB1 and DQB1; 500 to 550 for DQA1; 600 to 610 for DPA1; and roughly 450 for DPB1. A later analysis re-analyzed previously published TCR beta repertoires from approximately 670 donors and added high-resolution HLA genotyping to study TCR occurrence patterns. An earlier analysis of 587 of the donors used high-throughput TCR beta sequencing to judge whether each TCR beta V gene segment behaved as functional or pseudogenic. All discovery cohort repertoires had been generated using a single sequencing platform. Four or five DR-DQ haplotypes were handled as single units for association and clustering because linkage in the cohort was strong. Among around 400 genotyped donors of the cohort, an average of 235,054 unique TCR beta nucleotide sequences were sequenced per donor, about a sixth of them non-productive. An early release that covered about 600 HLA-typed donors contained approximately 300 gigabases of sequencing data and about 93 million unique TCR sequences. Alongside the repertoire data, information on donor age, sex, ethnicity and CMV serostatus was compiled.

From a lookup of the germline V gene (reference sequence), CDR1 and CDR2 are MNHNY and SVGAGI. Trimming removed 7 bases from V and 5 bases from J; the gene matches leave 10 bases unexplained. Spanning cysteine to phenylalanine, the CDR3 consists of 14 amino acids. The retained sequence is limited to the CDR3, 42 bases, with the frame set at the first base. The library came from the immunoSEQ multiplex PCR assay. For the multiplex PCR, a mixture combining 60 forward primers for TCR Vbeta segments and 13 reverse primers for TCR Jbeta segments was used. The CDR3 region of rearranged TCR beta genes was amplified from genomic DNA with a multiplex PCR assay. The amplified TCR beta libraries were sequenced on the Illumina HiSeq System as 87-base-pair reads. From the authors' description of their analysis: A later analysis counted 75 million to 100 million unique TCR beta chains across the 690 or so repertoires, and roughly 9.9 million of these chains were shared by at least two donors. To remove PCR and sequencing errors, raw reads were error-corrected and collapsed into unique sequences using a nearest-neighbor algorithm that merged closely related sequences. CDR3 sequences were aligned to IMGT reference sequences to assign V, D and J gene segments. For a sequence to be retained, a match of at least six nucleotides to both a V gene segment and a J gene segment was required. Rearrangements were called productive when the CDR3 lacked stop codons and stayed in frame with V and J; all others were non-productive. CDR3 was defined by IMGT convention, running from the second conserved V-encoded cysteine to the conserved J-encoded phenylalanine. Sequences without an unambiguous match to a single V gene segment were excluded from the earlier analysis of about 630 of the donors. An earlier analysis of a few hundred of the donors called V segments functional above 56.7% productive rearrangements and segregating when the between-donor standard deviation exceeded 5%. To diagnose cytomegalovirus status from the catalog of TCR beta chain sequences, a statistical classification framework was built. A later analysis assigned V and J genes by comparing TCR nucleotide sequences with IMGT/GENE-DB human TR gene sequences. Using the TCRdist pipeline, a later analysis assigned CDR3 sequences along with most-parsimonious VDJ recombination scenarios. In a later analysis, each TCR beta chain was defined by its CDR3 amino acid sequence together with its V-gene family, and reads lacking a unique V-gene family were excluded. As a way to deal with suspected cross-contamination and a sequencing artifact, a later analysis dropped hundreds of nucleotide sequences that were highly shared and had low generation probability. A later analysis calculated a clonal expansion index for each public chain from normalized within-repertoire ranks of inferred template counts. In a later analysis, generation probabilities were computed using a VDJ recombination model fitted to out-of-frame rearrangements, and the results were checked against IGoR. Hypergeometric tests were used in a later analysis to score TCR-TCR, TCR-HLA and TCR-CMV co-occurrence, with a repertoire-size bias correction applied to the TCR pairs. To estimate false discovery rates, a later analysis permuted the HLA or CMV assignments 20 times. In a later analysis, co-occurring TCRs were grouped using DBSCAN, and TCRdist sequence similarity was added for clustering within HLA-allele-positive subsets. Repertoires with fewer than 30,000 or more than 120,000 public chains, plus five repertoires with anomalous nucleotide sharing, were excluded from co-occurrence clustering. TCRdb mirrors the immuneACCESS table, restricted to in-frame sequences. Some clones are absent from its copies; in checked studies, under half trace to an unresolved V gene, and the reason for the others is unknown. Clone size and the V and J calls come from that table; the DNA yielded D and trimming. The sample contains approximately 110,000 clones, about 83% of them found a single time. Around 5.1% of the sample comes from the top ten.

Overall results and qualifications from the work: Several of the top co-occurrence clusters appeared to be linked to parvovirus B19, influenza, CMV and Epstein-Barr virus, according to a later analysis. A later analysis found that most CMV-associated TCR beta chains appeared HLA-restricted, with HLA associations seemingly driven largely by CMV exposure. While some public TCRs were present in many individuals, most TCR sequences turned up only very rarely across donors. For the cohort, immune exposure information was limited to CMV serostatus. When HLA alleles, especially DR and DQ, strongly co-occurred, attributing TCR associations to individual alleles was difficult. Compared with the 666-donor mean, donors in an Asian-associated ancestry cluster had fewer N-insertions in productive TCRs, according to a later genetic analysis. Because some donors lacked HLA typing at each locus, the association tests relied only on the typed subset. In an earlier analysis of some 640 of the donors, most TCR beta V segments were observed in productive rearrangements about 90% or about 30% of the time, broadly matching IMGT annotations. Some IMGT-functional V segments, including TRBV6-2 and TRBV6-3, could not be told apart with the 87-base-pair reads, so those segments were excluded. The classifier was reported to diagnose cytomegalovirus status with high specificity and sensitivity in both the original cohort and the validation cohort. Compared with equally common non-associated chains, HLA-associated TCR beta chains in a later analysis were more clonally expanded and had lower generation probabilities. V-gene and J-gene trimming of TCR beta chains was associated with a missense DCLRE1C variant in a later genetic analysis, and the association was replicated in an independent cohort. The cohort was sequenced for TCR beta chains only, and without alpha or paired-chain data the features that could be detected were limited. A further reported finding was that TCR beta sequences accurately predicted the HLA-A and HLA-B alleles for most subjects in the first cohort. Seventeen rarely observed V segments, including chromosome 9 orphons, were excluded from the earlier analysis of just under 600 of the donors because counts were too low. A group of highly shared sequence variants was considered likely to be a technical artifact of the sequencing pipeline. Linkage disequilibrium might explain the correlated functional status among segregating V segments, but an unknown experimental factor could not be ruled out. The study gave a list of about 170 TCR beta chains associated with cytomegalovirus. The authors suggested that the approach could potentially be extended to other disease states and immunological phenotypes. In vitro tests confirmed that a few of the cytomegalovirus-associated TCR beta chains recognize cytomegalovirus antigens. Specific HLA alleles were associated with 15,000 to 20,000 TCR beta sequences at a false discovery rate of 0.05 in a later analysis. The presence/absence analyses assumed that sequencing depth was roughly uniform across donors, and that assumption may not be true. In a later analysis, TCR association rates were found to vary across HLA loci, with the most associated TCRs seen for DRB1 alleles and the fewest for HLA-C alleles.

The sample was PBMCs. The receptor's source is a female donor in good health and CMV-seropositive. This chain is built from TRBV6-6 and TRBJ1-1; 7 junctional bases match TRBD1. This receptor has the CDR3 CASTNRGRGTEAFF. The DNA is TGTGCCAGCACGAACAGGGGAAGGGGGACTGAAGCTTTCTTT.